This TCR beta chain is from a study of cytomegalovirus exposure and HLA in healthy donors. About the study: Among approximately 390 genotyped donors, roughly 80% fell in the Caucasian-associated ancestry cluster.

Whole-study findings and limits: In an earlier analysis, in roughly 580 donors, most V segments appeared productive either ~90% or ~30% of the time.

J gave up 8 bases and V 6 bases, and 10 bases lay outside the gene matches. Germline CDR1 MDHEN, CDR2 SYDVKM. This CDR3 contains 15 residues. When sampled, the donors appeared nominally healthy, though they likely had unrecorded immune exposures. Remarks on this clone: Its antigen is still unknown.

13 Jbeta primers and 60 Vbeta primers were used for the PCR. The protocol was immunoSEQ multiplex PCR, while the TCRdb copy is restricted to in-frame clones and leaves out a portion. This table has about 70,000 clones, approximately 72% appearing once. The source is a woman in her thirties in good health and CMV-seronegative. The chain uses TRBV28 and TRBJ1-4; 9 bases align to TRBD1. The sample taken for sequencing was PBMCs. The DNA of the CDR3 is TGTGCCAGCAGCCCCTCGGGACAGGGAGGGGAAAAACTGTTTTTT. This codes for CASSPSGQGGEKLFF.